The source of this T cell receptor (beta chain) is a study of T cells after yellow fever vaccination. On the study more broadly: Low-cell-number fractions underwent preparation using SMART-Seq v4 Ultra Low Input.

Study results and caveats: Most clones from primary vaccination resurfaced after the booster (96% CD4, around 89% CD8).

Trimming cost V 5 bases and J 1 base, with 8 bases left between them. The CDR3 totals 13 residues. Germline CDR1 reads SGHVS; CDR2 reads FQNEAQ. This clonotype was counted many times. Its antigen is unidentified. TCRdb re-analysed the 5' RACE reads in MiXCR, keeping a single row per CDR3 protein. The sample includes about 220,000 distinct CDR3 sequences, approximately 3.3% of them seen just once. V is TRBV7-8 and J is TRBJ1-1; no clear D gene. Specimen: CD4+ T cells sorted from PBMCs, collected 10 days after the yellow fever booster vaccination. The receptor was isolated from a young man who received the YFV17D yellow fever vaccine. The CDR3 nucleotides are TGTGCCAGCAGCAGTTCGAGGAACACTGAAGCTTTCTTT. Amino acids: CASSSSRNTEAFF. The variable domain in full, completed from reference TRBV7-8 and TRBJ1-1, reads GAGVSQSPRYKVAKRGQDVALRCDPISGHVSLFWYQQALGQGPEFLTYFQNEAQLDKSGLPSDRFFAERPEGSVSTLKIQRTQQEDSAVYLCASSSSRNTEAFFGQGTRLTVV.